Following are 27 T cell receptor beta chains from one sample sequenced in a study of blood T cell repertoires in COVID-19. Some clones are missing from TCRdb's copy, which holds only in-frame ones; the method was immunoSEQ multiplex PCR. The sample carries about 340,000 clones, around 87% recorded once. Sequencing was done on a sample of peripheral blood. The receptor set was obtained from a woman aged 45-65 years with COVID-19, enrolled during active disease.

On this clone itself: Other DNA sequences in this sample translate to the same CDR3. V is TRBV19 and J is TRBJ1-1; TRBD1 might be the D (5 bases). The CDR3 is 13 amino acids. Looked up from germline, CDR1 is LNHDA and CDR2 is SQIVND (reference sequence). Between the trimmed V and J ends, which lost 3 bases and 2 bases, there was a span of 7 bases. CDR3: CASSIQGNTEAFF. The DNA of the CDR3 is TGTGCCAGTAGTATCCAGGGTAACACTGAAGCTTTCTTT.

CDR3 in amino acids: CASKVGASTEAFF. As DNA, the CDR3 is TGTGCCAGCAAGGTAGGGGCTAGCACTGAAGCTTTCTTT. This sequence joins TRBV7-9 and TRBJ1-1; tentative D call: TRBD1 (5 bases). CDR3 length equals 13 residues. Germline lookup yields CDR1 SEHNR and CDR2 FQNEAQ (reference sequence). V was pared by 7 bases and J by 4 bases, with 13 bases between.

This chain joins TRBV11-2 and TRBJ1-6; D not resolved. This CDR3 spans 15 amino acids. Deletions cut 1 base from V and 4 bases from J, with 8 bases between. Germline assignment: CDR1 SGHAT and CDR2 FQNNGV. The CDR3 region is CASSLGTGYNSPLHF. CDR3 coding DNA: TGTGCCAGCAGCTTAGGGACGGGGTATAATTCACCCCTCCACTTT.

The J gene is TRBJ1-2, the V gene TRBV30; D is unclear. The CDR3 consists of 15 residues. Trimming pared 3 bases from V and 2 bases from J, leaving 16 bases between. CDR1 is GTSNPN and CDR2 is SVGIG in the germline V gene (reference sequence). The CDR3 protein is CAWSLQRRPNYGYTF. Here the CDR3 DNA reads TGTGCCTGGAGCCTGCAGCGGAGACCGAACTATGGCTACACCTTC.

The rearrangement uses TRBV9 and TRBJ1-6; tentative D call: TRBD1 (6 bases). V dropped 0 bases and J dropped 9 bases, with 7 bases sitting between them. This CDR3 is built from 13 residues. The V gene's germline CDR1 is SGDLS and CDR2 YYNGEE. In DNA form, the CDR3 reads TGTGCCAGCAGCGTAGAAGGGGGTTCACCCCTCCACTTT. Amino acids: CASSVEGGSPLHF.

The rearrangement links TRBV9 to TRBJ2-2; D is unclear. The CDR3 runs 13 residues. V was pared by 0 bases and J by 5 bases, with 5 bases between. Germline CDR1 SGDLS, CDR2 YYNGEE. CDR3 nucleotides: TGTGCCAGCAGCGTAGCTAGTACCGGGGAGCTGTTTTTT. This encodes CASSVASTGELFF.

V usage is TRBV7-9 and J usage is TRBJ2-7; 7 positions match TRBD2. Germline V CDR1 and CDR2: SEHNR, FQNEAQ (reference sequence). There are 15 residues in the CDR3. The V segment lost 5 bases and the J segment 3 bases; nucleotides outside the gene matches: 10. CDR3 protein: CASSPHGPGGYEQYF. The CDR3, as DNA: TGTGCCAGCAGCCCCCACGGACCGGGGGGCTACGAGCAGTACTTC.

This clone was counted only a few times. In DNA, the CDR3 is TGTGCCTGGAGGGGACAGGGGCTGGGTGAAGCTTTCTTT. Residues: CAWRGQGLGEAFF. The chain links TRBV30 to TRBJ1-1; 10 positions agree with TRBD1. The trim removed 3 bases at V and 7 bases at J, leaving 5 bases unmatched. This CDR3 is 13 amino acids long. Germline V gene data show CDR1 as GTSNPN and CDR2 as SVGIG (reference sequence). The whole variable domain, remainder taken from reference TRBV30 and TRBJ1-1, is SQTIHQWPATLVQPVGSPLSLECTVEGTSNPNLYWYRQAAGRGLQLLFYSVGIGQISSEVPQNLSASRPQDRQFILSSKKLLLSDSGFYLCAWRGQGLGEAFFGQGTRLTVV.

The rearrangement uses TRBV4-1 and TRBJ1-1; D is unclear. With 7 bases removed from V and 1 base from J, the gap between germline ends came to 10 bases. Germline V gives CDR1 MGHRA, CDR2 YSYEKL. The CDR3 consists of 13 residues. The CDR3 loop reads CASTRWANTEAFF. The CDR3 bases are TGCGCCAGCACCCGATGGGCGAACACTGAAGCTTTCTTT.

The chain joins TRBV2 to TRBJ2-7; a weak D match, TRBD1 (5 bases). This CDR3 spans 13 amino acids. With 3 bases removed from V and 3 bases from J, the gap between germline ends came to 9 bases. Germline values: CDR1 SNHLY, CDR2 FYNNEI. Here the CDR3 DNA reads TGTGCCAGCAGTGACCAGGGCATCTACGAGCAGTACTTC. It specifies CASSDQGIYEQYF.

This clone has more than one count but fewer than ten. The V call is TRBV27, the J call TRBJ2-1; 11 bases line up with TRBD1. The junction had 8 bases not matched to a gene; V was cut back by 6 bases and J by 7 bases. Germline V gene data show CDR1 as MNHEY and CDR2 as SMNVEV (reference sequence). The CDR3 spans 15 residues. The CDR3 loop reads CASRAGQGGLNEQFF. The CDR3 DNA reads TGTGCCAGCAGGGCGGGACAGGGGGGTTTGAATGAGCAGTTCTTC.

Comment on this clone: Additional DNA sequences in this sample encode the identical CDR3. The chain recombines TRBV18 with TRBJ2-1, with 11 bases lining up with TRBD2. This CDR3 has 15 residues. Trimming at V came to 3 bases and at J to 3 bases, leaving 1 base not matched to a gene. Germline V gives CDR1 KGHSH, CDR2 LQKENI. CDR3: CASSPGLADYNEQFF. The CDR3, as DNA: TGTGCCAGCTCACCGGGACTAGCGGACTACAATGAGCAGTTCTTC.

The count of this clone is one. This rearrangement joins TRBV7-3 to TRBJ2-1, with a weak D call TRBD1 (5 bases). CDR1 and CDR2 (germline): SGHTA, FQGTGA. CDR3 length equals 17 residues. Trimming removed 1 base from V and 4 bases from J, with 17 bases in between. The CDR3 nucleotides are TGTGCCAGCAGCTTAATGCCAATCGGACATACATACAATGAGCAGTTCTTC. Residues: CASSLMPIGHTYNEQFF.

V usage is TRBV19 and J usage is TRBJ1-2, with a possible D match to TRBD1 (5 bases). Germline V gene sequence: CDR1 LNHDA, CDR2 SQIVND (reference sequence). V lost 1 base and J lost 6, with 18 bases in between. This CDR3 contains 16 residues. The CDR3 region has the DNA TGTGCCAGTAGTATAGGGTGGCAGGGCCCTACGGATGGCTACACCTTC. It is translated as CASSIGWQGPTDGYTF.

The chain combines TRBV5-6 with TRBJ2-7; D is unresolved. The V and J ends lost 0 bases and 0 bases respectively, with 4 bases between them. This CDR3 region has 13 residues. The germline V gene has CDR1 SGHDT and CDR2 YYEEEE. This chain's CDR3 is CASSLVYSYEQYF. The CDR3 nucleotides are TGTGCCAGCAGCTTGGTTTACTCCTACGAGCAGTACTTC.

This clone appeared once. This chain uses TRBV2 with TRBJ2-7, with 8 nucleotides matching TRBD2. The CDR3 is made up of 15 amino acids. Trimming at V came to 4 bases and at J to 2 bases, leaving 7 bases not matched to a gene. The germline CDR1 and CDR2 sequences are SNHLY and FYNNEI. This chain's CDR3 is CASSGRLALTYEQYF. Here the CDR3 DNA reads TGTGCCAGCAGTGGGCGACTAGCGCTAACCTACGAGCAGTACTTC.

The rearrangement links TRBV7-8 to TRBJ2-1, with a tentative D call TRBD2 (5 bases). Germline V gene lookup returns CDR1 SGHVS and CDR2 FQNEAQ. The ends were cut back, 5 bases at V and 6 bases at J, with 14 bases in the middle. There are 14 residues in the CDR3. The chain's CDR3 is CASSIGSDFNEQFF. DNA of the CDR3: TGTGCCAGCAGCATAGGATCGGACTTCAATGAGCAGTTCTTC.

V usage is TRBV10-2 and J usage is TRBJ2-1, with D perhaps matching TRBD1 (5 bases). The CDR3 spans 14 residues. Trimming cost V 8 bases and J 6 bases, with 17 bases left between them. Germline values: CDR1 WSHSY, CDR2 SAAADI. CDR3 in amino acids: CASQGGPVTNEQFF. CDR3 coding DNA: TGCGCCAGCCAGGGCGGTCCCGTTACCAATGAGCAGTTCTTC.

The chain is built from TRBV11-3 and TRBJ1-1; 8 positions match TRBD1. In germline, CDR1 is SGHNT, CDR2 YENEEA. This CDR3 contains 20 residues. V lost 3 bases and J lost 10; bases outside the gene matches: 28. The CDR3 protein is CASSFPADRERSLIGPRAFF. As DNA, the CDR3 is TGTGCCAGCAGCTTCCCCGCGGACAGGGAGAGAAGCTTGATTGGCCCGAGAGCTTTCTTT.

CDR3 region: CAWNGLGGSEQYF. The CDR3 region has the DNA TGTGCCTGGAATGGTCTTGGCGGCTCCGAGCAGTACTTC. The rearrangement uses TRBV30 and TRBJ2-7; D unresolved. This CDR3 comprises 13 residues. The germline V gene encodes CDR1 GTSNPN and CDR2 SVGIG (reference sequence). The V end lost 4 bases, the J end lost 6 bases, and 16 bases lay between the germline ends.

The chain carries TRBV18 and TRBJ1-2; weak D call: TRBD1 (6 bases). Looked up from germline, CDR1 is KGHSH and CDR2 is LQKENI. This CDR3 is built from 18 residues. The V gene lost 4 bases and the J gene lost 5 bases, with 26 bases spanning the gap. CDR3 DNA: TGTGCCAGCTCACGAACCTTGACAGGAGGTCCGGGCCGTTATGGCTACACCTTC. As protein: CASSRTLTGGPGRYGYTF.

The chain couples TRBV5-1 to TRBJ2-5; no clear D gene. Per germline, CDR1 SGHRS and CDR2 YFSETQ. The CDR3 loop spans 15 amino acids. V lost 2 bases, J lost 0 bases, and 11 bases lay in between. The CDR3: CASSLGYSYQETQYF. In DNA, the CDR3 is TGCGCCAGCAGCTTAGGTTACAGTTACCAAGAGACCCAGTACTTC.

The chain carries TRBV4-3 and TRBJ2-7, with 7 bases identical to TRBD2. V trimming: 4 bases; J trimming: 0 bases; junction bases outside the gene matches: 12. This CDR3 comprises 17 residues. CDR1 LGHNA and CDR2 YSLEER come from the germline V gene. CDR3 sequence reads: CASSPTRGGSGSYEQYF. In nucleotides, the CDR3 is TGCGCCAGCAGCCCCACGAGGGGCGGGAGTGGCTCCTACGAGCAGTACTTC.

The chain recombines TRBV4-1 with TRBJ2-3; a possible D gene is TRBD2 (6 bases). Trimming took off 0 bases at V and 6 bases at J, with 19 bases between the two ends. The length of the CDR3 is 17 residues. Germline lookup yields CDR1 MGHRA and CDR2 YSYEKL. CDR3 coding DNA: TGCGCCAGCAGCCAAGACATCCACGACGGGAGTGGTGATACGCAGTATTTT. It encodes CASSQDIHDGSGDTQYF.

The chain is built from TRBV5-1 and TRBJ1-3; 9 positions agree with TRBD1. This CDR3 comprises 16 residues. Trimming cost V 0 bases and J 8 bases; bases outside gene matches: 9. Germline values: CDR1 SGHRS, CDR2 YFSETQ. The CDR3 protein is CASSLAVTGQGDTIYF. In DNA, the CDR3 is TGCGCCAGCAGCTTGGCAGTAACGGGACAGGGAGACACCATATATTTT.

The chain recombines TRBV19 with TRBJ2-5, with 13 bases that match TRBD2. This CDR3 spans 16 amino acids. The ends lost 5 bases at V and 3 bases at J; junction bases unmatched: 6. Germline V gene data show CDR1 as LNHDA and CDR2 as SQIVND (reference sequence). CDR3 sequence (DNA): TGTGCCAGTAGTTCCAGGACTAGCGGGAGCAAAGAGACCCAGTACTTC. It codes for CASSSRTSGSKETQYF.

The chain is built from TRBV2 and TRBJ2-2; 8 bases are a match to TRBD2. The CDR3 is 16 residues long. The germline V gene has CDR1 SNHLY and CDR2 FYNNEI. V gave up 4 bases and J gave up 4 bases; unmatched junction bases: 8. CDR3 protein: CASSAHSGTPTGELFF. The CDR3 DNA reads TGTGCCAGCAGTGCTCATAGCGGGACTCCCACCGGGGAGCTGTTTTTT. The full variable domain, completed using reference TRBV2 and TRBJ2-2, is EPEVTQTPSHQVTQMGQEVILRCVPISNHLYFYWYRQILGQKVEFLVSFYNNEISEKSEIFDDQFSVERPDGSNFTLKIRSTKLEDSAMYFCASSAHSGTPTGELFFGEGSRLTVL.